This T cell receptor beta chain stems from a study of shared clonotypes between healthy human individuals. General study points: Sharing across several donors was seen in around 5% of naive CD4 clonotypes.

For this clone: Its antigen is undetermined. One junction end disagrees with the germline gene, perhaps due to a read error.

Every subset had its genomic DNA shared out evenly among several immunoSEQ plates. Produced via immunoSEQ multiplex PCR; TCRdb's table is partial and in-frame only. This repertoire shows some 630,000 clones, 60% to 80% found once; its top ten account for about 1.8%. The germline gives CDR1 MGHRA, CDR2 YSYEKL. The CDR3 totals 15 residues. The chain uses TRBV4-1 and TRBJ1-3, with a tentative D call TRBD1 (5 bases). The sample consisted of memory CD4+ T cells sorted from blood. Specified subset: CD45RA-negative fraction. This TCR came from a woman aged 25 to 39 in good health. CDR3 DNA sequence: TGCGCCAGCAGCCACATAGACAGTAACGGAAGCACCATATATTTT. This translates into CASSHIDSNGSTIYF.